A single sample is the source of the 26 T cell receptor beta chains below, sequenced in a study of neoadjuvant anti-PD-1 for oral cavity cancer. Here immunoSEQ multiplex PCR was the method, and the copy in TCRdb shows in-frame clones only, minus some. The sample has about 7,800 clones, 69% seen once. Time point: after neoadjuvant nivolumab, at surgical resection. This specimen consisted of PBMCs, obtained after nivolumab (anti-PD-1) treatment. All receptors come from a person between 35 and 79 years old with oral cavity squamous cell carcinoma.

The V call is TRBV10-3, the J call TRBJ1-1; D unclear. The CDR3 extends over 15 amino acids. V gave up 6 bases and J gave up 0 bases, with 14 bases separating them. Germline V gives CDR1 ENHRY, CDR2 SYGVKD. CDR3 sequence: CAIRSSRSMNTEAFF. The CDR3 bases are TGTGCCATCAGATCATCCAGGTCAATGAACACTGAAGCTTTCTTT.

This CDR3 reads CSGDRDNEQFF. The CDR3 DNA is TGCAGCGGGGACAGGGACAATGAGCAGTTCTTC. The chain has TRBV29-1 and TRBJ2-1; 9 bases are shared with TRBD1. The CDR3 length is 11 residues. The V gene's germline CDR1 is SQVTM and CDR2 ANQGSEA. The V segment lost 7 bases and the J segment 5 bases; nucleotides outside the gene matches: 0.

With respect to this clone: One end of the junction does not line up with germline, which may come from a read error. The rearrangement links TRBV7-9 to TRBJ1-2; 9 bases are a match to TRBD1. The CDR3 consists of 13 residues. Germline V gene data show CDR1 as SEHNR and CDR2 as FQNEAQ (reference sequence). In DNA form, the CDR3 reads TGTGCCAGCAGCTTTACCCGCGGGACAGGGCTGTATTTC. Its translation: CASSFTRGTGLYF. Drawing the rest from reference TRBV7-9 and TRBJ1-2, the complete variable domain is DTGVSQNPRHKITKRGQNVTFRCDPISEHNRLYWYRQTLGQGPEFLTYFQNEAQLEKSRLLSDRFSAERPKGSFSTLEIQRTEQGDSAMYLCASSFTRGTGLYFGSGTRLTVV.

This clone showed up just a few times. V gene TRBV5-8 combines with J gene TRBJ1-5, with a weak D call TRBD1 (5 bases). This CDR3 is 14 amino acids long. Germline-derived CDR1 and CDR2 are SGHTS and YDEGEE. Trimming took off 5 bases at V and 6 bases at J, with 15 bases between the two ends. The CDR3 here is CASSGGRGSQPQHF. The DNA of the CDR3 is TGTGCCAGCAGTGGTGGGCGGGGGTCTCAGCCCCAGCATTTT.

The chain couples TRBV5-4 to TRBJ2-3; D not resolved. The V and J ends lost 1 base and 0 bases respectively, with 9 bases between them. CDR1 and CDR2 from the germline V gene are SGHNT and YYREEE (reference sequence). The CDR3 covers 15 residues. The CDR3 here is CASSLYRVSTDTQYF. The CDR3 DNA sequence: TGTGCCAGCAGCTTGTACCGGGTGAGCACAGATACGCAGTATTTT.

This clone has a handful of counts. The chain links TRBV19 to TRBJ1-2; 7 nucleotides align to TRBD1. The CDR3 covers 13 residues. Germline CDR1 is LNHDA and CDR2 is SQIVND (reference sequence). V gave up 0 bases and J gave up 8 bases; unmatched junction bases: 3. CDR3 sequence: CASSIEGTAGYTF. In nucleotides, the CDR3 is TGTGCCAGTAGTATAGAAGGGACAGCCGGCTACACCTTC.

This chain joins TRBV5-1 and TRBJ1-1; weak D call: TRBD1 (5 bases). This CDR3 is 11 amino acids long. V gave up 5 bases and J gave up 5 bases, with 7 bases separating them. CDR1 and CDR2 (germline): SGHRS, YFSETQ. CDR3 protein: CASRGETEAFF. The CDR3 DNA reads TGCGCCAGCAGGGGGGAAACTGAAGCTTTCTTT.

The chain couples TRBV30 to TRBJ2-5, with D hard to call. Deletions cut 2 bases from V and 5 bases from J, with 6 bases between. The CDR3 is made up of 11 amino acids. From germline, CDR1 is GTSNPN and CDR2 SVGIG (reference sequence). The CDR3 spells CAWSPAETQYF. The CDR3 region has the DNA TGTGCCTGGAGTCCAGCGGAGACCCAGTACTTC.

This chain uses TRBV5-1 with TRBJ1-4; D remains unclear. Deletions cut 0 bases from V and 6 bases from J, with 9 bases between. This CDR3 is 14 amino acids long. Germline CDR1 SGHRS, CDR2 YFSETQ. The CDR3 reads CASSLGGKDEKLFF. The CDR3 nucleotides read TGCGCCAGCAGCTTGGGAGGAAAGGATGAAAAACTGTTTTTT.

This clone came up a few times. The chain uses TRBV7-7 and TRBJ2-2; 8 bases map to TRBD1. In germline, CDR1 is SSHAT, CDR2 FNYEAQ (reference sequence). V shed 4 bases, J shed 0 bases, and the junction held 1 base outside the gene matches. CDR3 size: 15 residues. The CDR3 DNA reads TGTGCCAGCAGCTCACAGGGGGCGAACACCGGGGAGCTGTTTTTT. Translated: CASSSQGANTGELFF.

This sequence joins TRBV21-1 and TRBJ2-3; the D segment call TRBD1 is taken from the table without a DNA check. TRBV21-1 is shown as a pseudogene. CDR3 length equals 17 residues. CDR3 sequence reads: CASTQGRAAVVTDTQYF. CDR3 nucleotides: TGTGCCAGCACCCAGGGGCGGGCAGCTGTCGTCACAGATACGCAGTATTTT.

This CDR3 is CATSRGDSGGTDTQYF. Written as DNA, the CDR3 is TGTGCCACCAGCAGAGGGGATAGCGGGGGCACAGATACGCAGTATTTT. The chain carries TRBV15 and TRBJ2-3, with 8 bases matching TRBD2. The CDR3 is 16 amino acids. Germline values: CDR1 LNHNV, CDR2 YYDKDF (reference sequence). With V trimmed by 1 base and J by 1 base, 4 bases remained unmatched.

The gene calls are TRBV7-2 and TRBJ2-7; perhaps TRBD2 as D (5 bases). This CDR3 region has 12 residues. Germline V gene data show CDR1 as SGHTA and CDR2 as FQGNSA. V lost 1 base and J 9 bases, leaving 10 bases between the germline ends. The CDR3 DNA reads TGTGCCAGCAGCTTAGGAGGGATAGGGCAGTACTTC. It is translated as CASSLGGIGQYF.

The rearrangement uses TRBV5-6 and TRBJ2-2; no reliable D call. The ends were cut back, 0 bases at V and 6 bases at J, with 9 bases in the middle. Germline V gene sequence: CDR1 SGHDT, CDR2 YYEEEE. The CDR3 extends over 14 amino acids. The CDR3 spells CASSLAGFPGELFF. The CDR3 coding sequence is TGTGCCAGCAGCTTGGCTGGGTTCCCCGGGGAGCTGTTTTTT.

The V and J genes are TRBV6-5 and TRBJ2-2, with D perhaps matching TRBD2 (5 bases). CDR3 size: 15 residues. CDR1 and CDR2 (germline): MNHEY, SVGAGI. Trimming left V 0 bases short and J 7 bases short, with 12 bases between. CDR3 in amino acids: CASSYSITRVGELFF. The CDR3 coding sequence is TGTGCCAGCAGTTACTCGATAACTAGGGTCGGGGAGCTGTTTTTT.

J is TRBJ2-1 and V is TRBV5-1; no reliable D call. Trimming took off 4 bases at V and 5 bases at J, with 16 bases between the two ends. This CDR3 contains 15 residues. Germline V gene data show CDR1 as SGHRS and CDR2 as YFSETQ. CDR3 bases: TGCGCCAGCAGCCCCCCGTCCGACGGAAACAATGAGCAGTTCTTC. It yields the protein CASSPPSDGNNEQFF. The complete variable domain, with remaining parts taken from reference TRBV5-1 and TRBJ2-1, reads KAGVTQTPRYLIKTRGQQVTLSCSPISGHRSVSWYQQTPGQGLQFLFEYFSETQRNKGNFPGRFSGRQFSNSRSEMNVSTLELGDSALYLCASSPPSDGNNEQFFGPGTRLTVL.

The rearrangement uses TRBV5-6 and TRBJ1-1; D is unresolved. CDR3 size: 16 residues. Trimming shortened V by 1 base and J by 5 bases, and 18 bases separated the two germline ends. Germline V lookup: CDR1 SGHDT, CDR2 YYEEEE. The CDR3 DNA is TGTGCCAGCAGCTTGTATGCCGCCCCGGAGGGTACTGAAGCTTTCTTT. The encoded protein is CASSLYAAPEGTEAFF.

V and J are TRBV28 and TRBJ2-3; D call uncertain. CDR1 MDHEN and CDR2 SYDVKM come from the germline V gene. Trimming removed 3 bases from V and 0 bases from J, with 10 bases in between. The CDR3 has 15 amino acids. The CDR3 DNA is TGTGCCAGCAGTTTCCCGCAGGCTAGCACAGATACGCAGTATTTT. Translating gives CASSFPQASTDTQYF.

V usage is TRBV5-1 and J usage is TRBJ2-3; D is ambiguous. This CDR3 comprises 15 residues. Trimming removed 0 bases at V and 1 base at J, with 9 bases between. Germline-derived CDR1 and CDR2 are SGHRS and YFSETQ. The CDR3 DNA is TGCGCCAGCAGCTTGGCCAGGCAGCGCACAGATACGCAGTATTTT. Protein: CASSLARQRTDTQYF.

The chain has TRBV4-2 and TRBJ2-3, with 16 bases fitting TRBD2. This CDR3 comprises 19 residues. Germline lookup yields CDR1 LGHNA and CDR2 YNFKEQ. The trim removed 4 bases at V and 3 bases at J, leaving 10 bases unmatched. The CDR3 DNA sequence: TGTGCCAGCAGCCGCGGGACTAGCGGGGGGGGACCGCGGACAGATACGCAGTATTTT. Residues: CASSRGTSGGGPRTDTQYF.

The V call is TRBV2, the J call TRBJ2-3, with 9 bases fitting TRBD2. Germline V CDR1 and CDR2: SNHLY, FYNNEI. Unmatched junction bases numbered 8, after V lost 4 bases and J lost 6 bases. This CDR3 region has 15 residues. The CDR3 DNA reads as TGTGCCAGCAGTGTGGGCGGGGGGGCTCTTGATACGCAGTATTTT. It yields the protein CASSVGGGALDTQYF. Looking up the rest from reference TRBV2 and TRBJ2-3 gives the full variable domain: EPEVTQTPSHQVTQMGQEVILRCVPISNHLYFYWYRQILGQKVEFLVSFYNNEISEKSEIFDDQFSVERPDGSNFTLKIRSTKLEDSAMYFCASSVGGGALDTQYFGPGTRLTVL.

This chain links TRBV19 with TRBJ2-3; TRBD1 aligns across 7 bases. The trim removed 9 bases at V and 2 bases at J, leaving 11 bases unmatched. The CDR3 extends over 15 amino acids. Germline CDR1 is LNHDA and CDR2 is SQIVND (reference sequence). The CDR3 nucleotides are TGTGCCAGCAGCCCTCTGGGACAGAACACAGATACGCAGTATTTT. Translation gives CASSPLGQNTDTQYF.

This sequence joins TRBV4-3 and TRBJ2-1, with 9 nucleotides matching TRBD1. CDR1 and CDR2 (germline): LGHNA, YSLEER. The J segment lost 7 bases and the V segment lost 2 bases, leaving 3 bases of the junction unmatched. The CDR3 runs to 14 residues. The CDR3 protein is CASSQRQGGNEQFF. The DNA for the CDR3 is TGCGCCAGCAGCCAACGACAGGGGGGGAATGAGCAGTTCTTC.

The V and J genes are TRBV7-2 and TRBJ1-6, with D possibly being TRBD1 (5 bases). Trimming pared 2 bases from V and 7 bases from J, leaving 12 bases between. This CDR3 spans 15 amino acids. The germline V gene encodes CDR1 SGHTA and CDR2 FQGNSA. CDR3 in amino acids: CASSLQRGLNSPLHF. The CDR3 region has the DNA TGTGCCAGCAGCTTACAGAGGGGTTTGAATTCACCCCTCCACTTT.

The chain couples TRBV19 to TRBJ2-3; 9 bases are a match to TRBD2. There are 15 residues in the CDR3. Trimming at V came to 2 bases and at J to 2 bases, leaving 2 bases not matched to a gene. Per the germline V gene, CDR1 is LNHDA and CDR2 is SQIVND (reference sequence). CDR3 residues: CASSILAGTTDTQYF. The CDR3 DNA reads TGTGCCAGTAGTATACTAGCGGGGACCACAGATACGCAGTATTTT.

This chain uses TRBV6-1 with TRBJ1-5; D is unresolved. CDR1 is MNHNS, CDR2 SASEGT, per germline. V was pared by 0 bases and J by 1 base, with 7 bases between. CDR3 length: 15 residues. CDR3 in DNA: TGTGCCAGCAGTGAAGCGGGTGAGAGCAATCAGCCCCAGCATTTT. Protein product: CASSEAGESNQPQHF.